A single TCR beta chain is shown here with its context. Its antigen is currently not known. Nothing much larger sits one base from this clone, and base qualities are not available. The data are from a study of T cell responses to AZD1222 COVID-19 vaccine (dated by TCRdb to the early 2020s). Concerning the study at large: Because spike-specific TCR depth and breadth did not differ between the two schedules, AZD1222 recipients who got a second dose at roughly 4 weeks were pooled with those who got a second dose at roughly 12 weeks. TCR sequencing was performed for 230 to 250 trial participants, of whom roughly 200 were given two doses of AZD1222 and around 25 were given two doses of MenACWY control vaccine. Trial participants were enrolled by age into 18-55, 56-69 and 70-plus year subgroups, with roughly 150, 30 and 60 TCR-sequenced participants respectively.

General findings and caveats noted by the study authors: Participants were mostly white British and included more females than males, and it was suggested by the authors that clonal diversity may have been underestimated. In the small 56-69-year group, the increase in depth fell short of significance, most likely because of low power. Epitopes outside the regions mutated in the B.1.351 and B.1.1.7 variants were reportedly recognized by nearly half of the unique spike-specific TCRs. After two AZD1222 doses, both the breadth and the depth of spike-specific TCRs were significantly higher than at day 0 and than in MenACWY recipients. No day 14 peak-response samples were available, so repertoires were characterized only after the peak T cell response. The whole spike protein was spanned by vaccine-associated CD4 TCRs, and dominant responses were seen in regions 160-218 and 743-854. Only five to seven AZD1222 recipients were SARS-CoV-2 seropositive at baseline, limiting conclusions about previously exposed vaccinees.

According to the study, the label for this sample's time point signals: baseline before first vaccination. Samples from vaccinated people were obtained from the UK trials COV001 and COV002, which included a single-blind randomized controlled phase 2/3 trial of AZD1222 (ChAdOx1 nCoV-19) in healthy adults. For TCRbeta chain sequencing, PBMC samples from trial participants were taken at day 0 and at day 28 after the second dose. The CDR3 regions of human TCRbeta chains were analyzed by immunosequencing. Per the authors' processing: Repertoire TCRs were matched against a reference library of SARS-CoV-2-specific TCRs generated with the MIRA antigen-specificity platform. Breadth was defined as the fraction of unique TCRs that were SARS-CoV-2-associated, and depth was defined as the fraction of total T cells that were SARS-CoV-2-associated. Using the MIRA data, each spike-specific TCR was assigned both to the spike region to which the TCR was reactive and to a CD4 or CD8 class. Log10-transformed breadth and depth values were compared by one-way ANOVA with Sidak's multiple comparisons tests. The table comes from immuneACCESS by way of TCRdb, which keeps in-frame sequences with V and J called. Part of the clones is missing from these tables; in studies checked, under half for an unresolved V gene and the rest for unknown reasons. V, J and clone size are those of that table, while D and trimming were read from the DNA. The sample table records about 70,000 clones; less than 90% of these occur just once. The ten largest make up approximately 9.8% of the sample.

Looking up the germline V gene yields CDR1 MNHNS and CDR2 SASEGT. Its CDR3 holds 17 amino acids, cysteine through phenylalanine. CDR3 DNA only is kept here, 51 bases in frame from base 1. The V and J ends are trimmed by 3 bases and 6 bases, leaving 22 bases between them. The sequencing here drew on peripheral blood, taken on day 0 of AZD1222 vaccination. This TCR was sampled from an adult in good health. The chain joins TRBV6-1 to TRBJ2-3; a weak D assignment points to TRBD2 (7 bases agree). In nucleotide form, the sequence is TGTGCCAGCAGTGATATCATAGGTGGGGGGGCCGATGATACGCAGTATTTT. It encodes CASSDIIGGGADDTQYF.